One and the same sample provided the 12 T cell receptor beta chains below, sequenced in a study of shared clonotypes between healthy human individuals (dated by TCRdb to the early 2020s). The library was produced with the immunoSEQ multiplex PCR assay. TCRdb obtained this table from immuneACCESS and retained in-frame rearrangements with V and J assigned. These tables miss some clones; where compared with another copy, unresolved V genes account for less than half of the shortfall, and the remainder is unexplained. Here the sample has over a million clones; roughly 96% occur a single time. The top ten constitute about 1% of the sample. Sequencing input: naive CD4+ T cells sorted from blood. What the cell subset or site label conveys for this sample: CD45RA+ positively selected. These receptors were obtained from a man aged 25 to 40 in good health.

The chain recombines TRBV2 with TRBJ2-7; D remains unclear. Per germline, CDR1 SNHLY and CDR2 FYNNEI. The CDR3 has 13 residues. The ends were cut back, 2 bases at V and 0 bases at J, with 5 bases in the middle. CDR3 sequence reads: CASSEPYSYEQYF. The CDR3 bases are TGTGCCAGCAGTGAACCTTACTCCTACGAGCAGTACTTC.

The rearrangement joins TRBV6-6 to TRBJ1-4; TRBD1 matches at 9 bases. The CDR3 is made up of 15 amino acids. Trimming removed 0 bases from V and 7 bases from J; junction bases left unmatched: 3. Germline V gene data show CDR1 as MNHNY and CDR2 as SVGAGI (reference sequence). CDR3 amino acids: CASSYSDRGAEKLFF. In nucleotides, the CDR3 is TGTGCCAGCAGTTACTCGGACAGGGGTGCTGAAAAACTGTTTTTT.

This clone was counted once. The J gene is TRBJ1-1, the V gene TRBV18, with D possibly TRBD1 on 6 matching bases. Per the germline V gene, CDR1 is KGHSH and CDR2 is LQKENI. With 5 bases removed from V and 4 bases from J, the gap between germline ends came to 20 bases. CDR3 length: 16 residues. The CDR3 loop is CASSFNAGGRITEAFF. In DNA, the CDR3 is TGTGCCAGCTCATTTAACGCTGGGGGGCGGATCACTGAAGCTTTCTTT. Complete variable domain (other parts from reference TRBV18 and TRBJ1-1): NAGVMQNPRHLVRRRGQEARLRCSPMKGHSHVYWYRQLPEEGLKFMVYLQKENIIDESGMPKERFSAEFPKEGPSILRIQQVVRGDSAAYFCASSFNAGGRITEAFFGQGTRLTVV.

Points on this clone: This specimen includes other DNA sequences encoding the same CDR3. J is TRBJ2-7 and V is TRBV6-5; a weak D match, TRBD1 (6 bases). CDR1 is MNHEY and CDR2 is SVGAGI in the germline V gene. CDR3 size: 15 residues. Trimming stripped 0 bases from V and 5 bases from J, with 14 bases between. This CDR3 reads CASSYSRQGRHEQYF. CDR3 bases: TGTGCCAGCAGTTACTCGCGTCAGGGGCGGCACGAGCAGTACTTC.

V is TRBV7-2 and J is TRBJ2-1; no clear D. V was clipped by 5 bases and J by 8 bases, with 10 bases between them. The germline V gene has CDR1 SGHTA and CDR2 FQGNSA. The CDR3 is 12 residues long. The CDR3 nucleotides are TGTGCCAGCAGCCCCGTCCTCCATGAGCAGTTCTTC. Its protein product is CASSPVLHEQFF. The full variable domain, completed using reference TRBV7-2 and TRBJ2-1, is GAGVSQSPSNKVTEKGKDVELRCDPISGHTALYWYRQSLGQGLEFLIYFQGNSAPDKSGLPSDRFSAERTGGSVSTLTIQRTQQEDSAVYLCASSPVLHEQFFGPGTRLTVL.

The chain couples TRBV5-1 to TRBJ1-4; D gene uncertain. Trimming took off 2 bases at V and 0 bases at J, with 5 bases between the two ends. Per germline, CDR1 SGHRS and CDR2 YFSETQ. There are 14 residues in the CDR3. The CDR3 region is CASSFAATNEKLFF. CDR3 sequence (DNA): TGCGCCAGCAGCTTCGCTGCAACTAATGAAAAACTGTTTTTT. Looking up the rest from reference TRBV5-1 and TRBJ1-4 gives the full variable domain: KAGVTQTPRYLIKTRGQQVTLSCSPISGHRSVSWYQQTPGQGLQFLFEYFSETQRNKGNFPGRFSGRQFSNSRSEMNVSTLELGDSALYLCASSFAATNEKLFFGSGTQLSVL.

J is TRBJ2-1 and V is TRBV5-4, with D hard to call. The CDR3 sequence is 15 residues long. Trimming took off 4 bases at V and 2 bases at J, with 13 bases between the two ends. In germline, CDR1 is SGHNT, CDR2 YYREEE (reference sequence). The CDR3 here is CASSPDQPTYNEQFF. The CDR3 coding sequence is TGTGCCAGCAGCCCGGACCAGCCCACCTACAATGAGCAGTTCTTC.

The chain uses TRBV27 and TRBJ2-7, with TRBD2 matching over 7 bases. The J segment lost 6 bases and the V segment lost 2 bases, leaving 10 bases of the junction unmatched. The V gene's germline CDR1 is MNHEY and CDR2 SMNVEV (reference sequence). The CDR3 runs 15 residues. CDR3 sequence reads: CASSLERVGRGEQYF. The CDR3 region has the DNA TGTGCCAGCAGTTTAGAGAGGGTGGGGAGGGGCGAGCAGTACTTC.

The count of this clone is one. The chain uses TRBV10-3 and TRBJ1-2; perhaps TRBD1 as D (5 bases). The CDR3 is 12 amino acids. CDR1 and CDR2 from the germline V gene are ENHRY and SYGVKD. V was shortened by 3 bases and J by 8 bases, with 10 bases between the two germline ends. The CDR3 is CAISDSGVGYTF. The CDR3 DNA sequence: TGTGCCATCAGTGATTCGGGGGTCGGCTACACCTTC.

The J gene is TRBJ2-3, the V gene TRBV4-2; 13 bases line up with TRBD2. CDR1 is LGHNA and CDR2 is YNFKEQ in the germline V gene. CDR3 length equals 15 residues. Trimming took 3 bases from V and 7 from J; bases not matched to a gene: 4. This CDR3 reads CASSQPGLAGNTQYF. The CDR3 DNA reads as TGTGCCAGCAGCCAGCCGGGACTAGCGGGGAATACGCAGTATTTT.

On this clone: The sample has other DNA sequences that encode this CDR3 too. V and J are TRBV28 and TRBJ1-5; D is uncertain. The V gene lost 5 bases and the J gene lost 4 bases, with 3 bases spanning the gap. The CDR3 totals 11 residues. Germline V gene lookup returns CDR1 MDHEN and CDR2 SYDVKM. The CDR3 reads CASSQNQPQHF. The CDR3 nucleotides read TGTGCCAGCAGTCAAAATCAGCCCCAGCATTTT.

V is TRBV7-8 and J is TRBJ2-7; TRBD2 is a possible D gene (6 bases). Between the trimmed V and J ends, which lost 5 bases and 3 bases, there was a span of 23 bases. CDR3 length: 17 amino acids. Germline CDR1 SGHVS, CDR2 FQNEAQ. CDR3: CASSLGPLATLRYEQYF. Written as DNA, the CDR3 is TGTGCCAGCAGCCTCGGGCCTCTAGCGACCCTCCGCTACGAGCAGTACTTC.